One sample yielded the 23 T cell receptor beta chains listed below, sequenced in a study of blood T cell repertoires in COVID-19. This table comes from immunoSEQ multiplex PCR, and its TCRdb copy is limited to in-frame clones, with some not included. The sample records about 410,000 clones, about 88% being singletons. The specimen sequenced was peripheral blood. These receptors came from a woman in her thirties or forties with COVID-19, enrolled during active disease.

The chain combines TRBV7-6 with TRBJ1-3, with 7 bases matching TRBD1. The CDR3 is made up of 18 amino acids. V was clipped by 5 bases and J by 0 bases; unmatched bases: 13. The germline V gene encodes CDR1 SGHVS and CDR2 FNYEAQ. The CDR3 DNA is TGTGCCAGCAGCGGTGGGTCGACAGGGAAGTACTCTGGAAACACCATATATTTT. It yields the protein CASSGGSTGKYSGNTIYF.

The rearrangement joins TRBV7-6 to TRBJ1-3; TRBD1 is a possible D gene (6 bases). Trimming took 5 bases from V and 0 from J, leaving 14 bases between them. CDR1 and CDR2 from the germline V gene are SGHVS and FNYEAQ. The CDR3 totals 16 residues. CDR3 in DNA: TGTGCCAGCAGCCCCCGACAGGCAGTCTCTGGAAACACCATATATTTT. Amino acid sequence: CASSPRQAVSGNTIYF.

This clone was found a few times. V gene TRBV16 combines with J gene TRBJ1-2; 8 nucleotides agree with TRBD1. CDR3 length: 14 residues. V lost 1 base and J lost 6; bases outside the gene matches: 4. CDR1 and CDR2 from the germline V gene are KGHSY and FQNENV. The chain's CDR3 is CASSQWTGNDGYTF. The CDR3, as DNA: TGTGCCAGCAGCCAATGGACAGGGAACGATGGCTACACCTTC.

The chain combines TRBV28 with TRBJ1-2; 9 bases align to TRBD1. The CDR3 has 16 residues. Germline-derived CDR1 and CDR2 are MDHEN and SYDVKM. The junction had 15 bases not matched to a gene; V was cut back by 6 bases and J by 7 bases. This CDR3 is CASRLPDGTGRFGYTF. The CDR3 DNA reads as TGTGCCAGCAGGCTACCTGACGGGACAGGGCGCTTTGGCTACACCTTC.

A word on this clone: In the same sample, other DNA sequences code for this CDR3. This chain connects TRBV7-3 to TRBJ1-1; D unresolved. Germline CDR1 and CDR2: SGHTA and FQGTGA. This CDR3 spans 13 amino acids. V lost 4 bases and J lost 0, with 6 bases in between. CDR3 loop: CASSSTVNTEAFF. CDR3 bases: TGTGCCAGCAGCTCCACAGTGAACACTGAAGCTTTCTTT.

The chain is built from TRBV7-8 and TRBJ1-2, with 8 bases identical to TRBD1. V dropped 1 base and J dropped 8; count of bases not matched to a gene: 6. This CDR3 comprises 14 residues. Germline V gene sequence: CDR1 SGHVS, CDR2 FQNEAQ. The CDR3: CASSLVQGAQGYTF. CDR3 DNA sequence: TGTGCCAGCAGCTTAGTGCAGGGGGCGCAAGGCTACACCTTC. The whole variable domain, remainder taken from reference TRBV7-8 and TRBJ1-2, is GAGVSQSPRYKVAKRGQDVALRCDPISGHVSLFWYQQALGQGPEFLTYFQNEAQLDKSGLPSDRFFAERPEGSVSTLKIQRTQQEDSAVYLCASSLVQGAQGYTFGSGTRLTVV.

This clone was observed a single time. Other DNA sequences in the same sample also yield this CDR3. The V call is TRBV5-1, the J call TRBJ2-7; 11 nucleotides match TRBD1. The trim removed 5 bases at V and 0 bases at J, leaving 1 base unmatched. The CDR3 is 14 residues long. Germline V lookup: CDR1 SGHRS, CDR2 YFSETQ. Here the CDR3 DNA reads TGCGCCAGCAGAGGACAGGGGGCCTCCTACGAGCAGTACTTC. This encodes CASRGQGASYEQYF.

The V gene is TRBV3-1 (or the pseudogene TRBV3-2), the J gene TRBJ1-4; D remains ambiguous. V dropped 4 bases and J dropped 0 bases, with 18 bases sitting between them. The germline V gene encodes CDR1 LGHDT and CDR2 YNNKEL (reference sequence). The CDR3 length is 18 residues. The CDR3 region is CASSLLGAGIATNEKLFF. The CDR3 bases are TGTGCCAGCAGCCTCCTAGGCGCGGGGATCGCAACTAATGAAAAACTGTTTTTT.

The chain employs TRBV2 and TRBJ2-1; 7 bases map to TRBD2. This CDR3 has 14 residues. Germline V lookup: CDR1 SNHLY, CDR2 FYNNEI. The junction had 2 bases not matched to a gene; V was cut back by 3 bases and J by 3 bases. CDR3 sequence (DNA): TGTGCCAGCAGTGAGCAGCGGGACTACAATGAGCAGTTCTTC. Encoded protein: CASSEQRDYNEQFF.

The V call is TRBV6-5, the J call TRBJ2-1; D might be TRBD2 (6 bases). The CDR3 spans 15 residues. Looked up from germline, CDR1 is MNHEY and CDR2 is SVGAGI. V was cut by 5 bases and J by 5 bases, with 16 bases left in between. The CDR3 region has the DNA TGTGCCAGCAGTAGGCTGCGGGGTTCCGACAATGAGCAGTTCTTC. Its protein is CASSRLRGSDNEQFF.

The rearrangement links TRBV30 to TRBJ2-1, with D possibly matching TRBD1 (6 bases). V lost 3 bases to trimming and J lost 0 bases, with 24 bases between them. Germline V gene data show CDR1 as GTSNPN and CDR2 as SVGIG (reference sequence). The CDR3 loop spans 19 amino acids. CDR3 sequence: CAWRGSFGQLSLSYNEQFF. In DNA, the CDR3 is TGTGCCTGGAGGGGTTCCTTTGGACAGCTCTCTCTCTCCTACAATGAGCAGTTCTTC.

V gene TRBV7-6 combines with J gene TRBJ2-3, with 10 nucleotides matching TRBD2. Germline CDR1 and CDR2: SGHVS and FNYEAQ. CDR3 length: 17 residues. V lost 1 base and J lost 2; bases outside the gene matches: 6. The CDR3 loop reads CASSLGSLAGHTDTQYF. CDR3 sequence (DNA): TGTGCCAGCAGCTTAGGTTCACTAGCGGGACACACAGATACGCAGTATTTT.

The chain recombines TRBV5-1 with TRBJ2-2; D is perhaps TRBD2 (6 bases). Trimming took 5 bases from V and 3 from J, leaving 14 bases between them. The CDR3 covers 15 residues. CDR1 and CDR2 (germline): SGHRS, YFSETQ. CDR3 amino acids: CASSFVADYTGELFF. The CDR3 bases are TGCGCCAGCAGTTTTGTAGCGGACTACACCGGGGAGCTGTTTTTT.

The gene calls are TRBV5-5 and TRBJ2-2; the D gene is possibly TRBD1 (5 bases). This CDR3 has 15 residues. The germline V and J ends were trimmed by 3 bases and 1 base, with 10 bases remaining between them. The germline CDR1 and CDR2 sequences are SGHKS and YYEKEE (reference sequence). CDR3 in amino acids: CASSSITGNTGELFF. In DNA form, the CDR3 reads TGTGCCAGCAGCTCAATTACAGGGAACACCGGGGAGCTGTTTTTT.

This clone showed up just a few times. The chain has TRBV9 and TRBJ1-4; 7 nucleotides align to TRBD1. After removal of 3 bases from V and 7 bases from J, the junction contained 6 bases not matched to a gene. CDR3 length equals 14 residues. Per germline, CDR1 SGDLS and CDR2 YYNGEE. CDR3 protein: CASSDGQDSEKLFF. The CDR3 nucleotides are TGTGCCAGCAGCGATGGACAGGATAGTGAAAAACTGTTTTTT.

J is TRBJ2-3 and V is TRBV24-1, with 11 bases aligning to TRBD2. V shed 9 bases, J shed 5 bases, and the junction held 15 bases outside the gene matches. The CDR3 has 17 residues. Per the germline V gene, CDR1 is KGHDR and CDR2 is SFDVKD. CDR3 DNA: TGTGCCACCGCAACCGGGACTAGCGGAGGCGCCGGAGATACGCAGTATTTT. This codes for CATATGTSGGAGDTQYF.

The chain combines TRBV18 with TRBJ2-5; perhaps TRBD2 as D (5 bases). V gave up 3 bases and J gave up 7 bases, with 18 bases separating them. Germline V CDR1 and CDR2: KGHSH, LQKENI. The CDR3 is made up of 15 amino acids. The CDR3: CASSPLEGSGGTQYF. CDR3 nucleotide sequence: TGTGCCAGCTCACCCCTGGAAGGGAGTGGTGGGACCCAGTACTTC.

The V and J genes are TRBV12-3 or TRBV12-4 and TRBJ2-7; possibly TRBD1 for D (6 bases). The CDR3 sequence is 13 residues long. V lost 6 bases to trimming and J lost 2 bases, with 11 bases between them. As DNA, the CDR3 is TGTGCCAGCAGACCTGGACAGACCTACGAGCAGTACTTC. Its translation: CASRPGQTYEQYF.

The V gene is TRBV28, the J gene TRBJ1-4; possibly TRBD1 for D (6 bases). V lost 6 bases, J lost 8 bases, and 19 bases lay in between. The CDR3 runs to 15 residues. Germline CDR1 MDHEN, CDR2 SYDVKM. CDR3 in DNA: TGTGCCAGCAGGTCACTAGGACAGAGGGGGGAAAAACTGTTTTTT. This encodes CASRSLGQRGEKLFF. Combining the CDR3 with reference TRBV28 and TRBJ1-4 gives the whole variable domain DVKVTQSSRYLVKRTGEKVFLECVQDMDHENMFWYRQDPGLGLRLIYFSYDVKMKEKGDIPEGYSVSREKKERFSLILESASTNQTSMYLCASRSLGQRGEKLFFGSGTQLSVL.

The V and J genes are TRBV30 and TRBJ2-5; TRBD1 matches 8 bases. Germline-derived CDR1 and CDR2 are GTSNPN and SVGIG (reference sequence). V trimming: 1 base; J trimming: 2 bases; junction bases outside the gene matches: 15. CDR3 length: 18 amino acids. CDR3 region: CAWSAGTGIYPGQETQYF. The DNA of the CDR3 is TGTGCCTGGAGTGCGGGGACAGGTATTTACCCGGGGCAAGAGACCCAGTACTTC.

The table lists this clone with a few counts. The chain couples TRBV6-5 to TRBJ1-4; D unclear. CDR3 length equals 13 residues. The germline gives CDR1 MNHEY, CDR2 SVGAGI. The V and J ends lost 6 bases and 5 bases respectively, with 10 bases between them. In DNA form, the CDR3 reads TGTGCCAGCAGATCACCGACAAATGAAAAACTGTTTTTT. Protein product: CASRSPTNEKLFF.

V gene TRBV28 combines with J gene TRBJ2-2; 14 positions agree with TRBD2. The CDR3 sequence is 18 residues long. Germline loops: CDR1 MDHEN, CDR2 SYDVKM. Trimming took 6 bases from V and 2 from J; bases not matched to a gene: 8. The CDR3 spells CASSEGLAGETNTGELFF. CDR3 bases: TGTGCCAGCAGCGAGGGACTAGCGGGGGAGACTAACACCGGGGAGCTGTTTTTT.

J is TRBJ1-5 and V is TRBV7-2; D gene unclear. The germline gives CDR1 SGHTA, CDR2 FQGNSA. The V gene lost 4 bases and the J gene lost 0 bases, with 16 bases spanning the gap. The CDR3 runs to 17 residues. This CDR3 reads CASSSRPTHSSNQPQHF. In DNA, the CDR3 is TGTGCCAGCAGCTCAAGACCGACACACTCTAGCAATCAGCCCCAGCATTTT.